The next 3 T cell receptor beta chains were all read from a single sample in a study of cytomegalovirus exposure and HLA in healthy donors. Libraries were prepared by immunoSEQ multiplex PCR; TCRdb keeps only in-frame clonotypes and omits some of them. Of 200,000 or so clones listed, 80% to 90% are singletons. The sequencing sample was made of PBMCs. These receptors came from a woman in her 30s in good health and CMV-seropositive.

In DNA form, the CDR3 reads TGTGCCAGTGGGCAGGGTAGGAATGAGCAGTTCTTC. This translates into CASGQGRNEQFF. The rearrangement joins TRBV19 to TRBJ2-1, with D possibly TRBD1 on 5 matching bases. Trimming cost V 8 bases and J 7 bases, with 12 bases left between them. Germline CDR1 LNHDA, CDR2 SQIVND (reference sequence). This CDR3 comprises 12 residues.

The V call is TRBV18, the J call TRBJ2-7; weak D call: TRBD1 (6 bases). The germline V gene has CDR1 KGHSH and CDR2 LQKENI. The CDR3 has 15 residues. V lost 2 bases, J lost 2 bases, and 13 bases lay in between. The chain's CDR3 is CASSPSPDRPYEQYF. The CDR3, as DNA: TGTGCCAGCTCACCATCCCCGGACAGACCCTACGAGCAGTACTTC.

The chain has TRBV29-1 and TRBJ2-5, with D hard to call. The CDR3 extends over 12 amino acids. Per the germline V gene, CDR1 is SQVTM and CDR2 is ANQGSEA. V shed 5 bases and J shed 7 bases, with 14 bases lying between them. CDR3 sequence (DNA): TGCAGCGTTCGAGAGACGGCAGGGACCCAGTACTTC. Amino acid sequence: CSVRETAGTQYF.